The clone carrying this T cell receptor (beta chain) appeared a few times. The antigen remains unidentified. The library was made from cDNA and included unique molecular identifiers. MiXCR, applied by TCRdb to the PCR reads, yields one record per CDR3 protein. The sample lists approximately 400,000 distinct CDR3 sequences; around 33% were seen once. The record originates from a study of post-analysis software for immune sequencing data. Whole-study results and caveats: F measure showed strong co-clustering of same-batch samples. Five or six TRBV segments were more frequent in patients than controls; TRBV5-6, TRBV5-1 and TRBV20-1 belonged to this group.

After removal of 3 bases from V and 3 bases from J, the junction contained 7 bases not matched to a gene. The germline gives CDR1 WSHSY, CDR2 SAAADI. The CDR3 covers 16 residues. This receptor was taken from a girl aged 10 to 17 with multiple sclerosis. The rearrangement joins TRBV10-2 to TRBJ2-5; 10 nucleotides agree with TRBD2. The sample taken for sequencing was blood. The CDR3 DNA is TGCGCCAGCAGTGATTTCGGAGGGACTAGCGAAGAGACCCAGTACTTC. Translating it yields CASSDFGGTSEETQYF.